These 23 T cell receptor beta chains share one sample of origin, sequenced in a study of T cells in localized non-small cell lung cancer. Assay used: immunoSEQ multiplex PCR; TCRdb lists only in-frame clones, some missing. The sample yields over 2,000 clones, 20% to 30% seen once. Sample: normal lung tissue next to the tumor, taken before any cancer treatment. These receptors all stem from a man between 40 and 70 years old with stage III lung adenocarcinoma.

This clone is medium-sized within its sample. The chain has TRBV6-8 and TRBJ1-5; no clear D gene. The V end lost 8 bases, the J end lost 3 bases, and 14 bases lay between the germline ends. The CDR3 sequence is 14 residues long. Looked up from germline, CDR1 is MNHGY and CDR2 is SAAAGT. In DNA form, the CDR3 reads TGTGCCAGCGTGTCAGGCTCCGACAATCAGCCCCAGCATTTT. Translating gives CASVSGSDNQPQHF.

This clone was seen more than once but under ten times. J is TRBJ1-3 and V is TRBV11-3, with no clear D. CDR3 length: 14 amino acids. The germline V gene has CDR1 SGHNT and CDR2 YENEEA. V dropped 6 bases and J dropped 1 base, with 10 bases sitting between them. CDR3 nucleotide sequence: TGTGCCAGCAGGTACGAAGAGTCTGGAAACACCATATATTTT. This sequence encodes CASRYEESGNTIYF.

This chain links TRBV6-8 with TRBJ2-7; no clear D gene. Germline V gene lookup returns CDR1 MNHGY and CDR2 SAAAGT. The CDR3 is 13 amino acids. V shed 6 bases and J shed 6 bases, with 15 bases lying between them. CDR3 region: CASSLLRVREQYF. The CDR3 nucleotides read TGTGCCAGCAGCCTCCTTCGGGTTCGCGAGCAGTACTTC.

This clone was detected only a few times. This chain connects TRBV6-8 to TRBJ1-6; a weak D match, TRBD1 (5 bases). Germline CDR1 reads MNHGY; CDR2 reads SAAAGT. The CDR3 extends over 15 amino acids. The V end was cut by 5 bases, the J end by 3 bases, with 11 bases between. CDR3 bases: TGTGCCAGCAGTACTGGGGACTTCTATAATTCACCCCTCCACTTT. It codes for CASSTGDFYNSPLHF.

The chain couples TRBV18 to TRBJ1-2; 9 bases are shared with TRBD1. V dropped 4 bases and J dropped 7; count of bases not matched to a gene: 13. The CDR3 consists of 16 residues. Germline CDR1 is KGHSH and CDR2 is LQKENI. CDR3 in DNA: TGTGCCAGCTCACGACCCGGGGGGGACAGGGATGCTGGCTACACCTTC. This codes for CASSRPGGDRDAGYTF. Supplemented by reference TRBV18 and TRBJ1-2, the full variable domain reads NAGVMQNPRHLVRRRGQEARLRCSPMKGHSHVYWYRQLPEEGLKFMVYLQKENIIDESGMPKERFSAEFPKEGPSILRIQQVVRGDSAAYFCASSRPGGDRDAGYTFGSGTRLTVV.

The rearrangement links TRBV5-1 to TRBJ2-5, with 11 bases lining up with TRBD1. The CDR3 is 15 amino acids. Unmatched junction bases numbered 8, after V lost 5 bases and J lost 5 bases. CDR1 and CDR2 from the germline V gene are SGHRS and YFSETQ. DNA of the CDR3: TGCGCCAGCAGGGAGCGGACAGGGGGCAGGGAGACCCAGTACTTC. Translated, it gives CASRERTGGRETQYF.

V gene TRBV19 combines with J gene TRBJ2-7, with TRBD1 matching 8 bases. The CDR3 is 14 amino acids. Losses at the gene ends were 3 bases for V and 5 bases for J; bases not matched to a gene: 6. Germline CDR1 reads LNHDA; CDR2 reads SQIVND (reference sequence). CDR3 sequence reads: CASSIAQGEHEQYF. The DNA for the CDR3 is TGTGCCAGTAGTATCGCACAGGGGGAACACGAGCAGTACTTC.

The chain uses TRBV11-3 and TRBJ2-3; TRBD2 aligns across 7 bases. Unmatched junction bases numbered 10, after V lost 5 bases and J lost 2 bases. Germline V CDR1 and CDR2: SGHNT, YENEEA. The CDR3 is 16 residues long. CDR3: CASSRTLAAITDTQYF. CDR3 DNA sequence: TGTGCCAGCAGCCGGACGCTAGCGGCAATCACAGATACGCAGTATTTT.

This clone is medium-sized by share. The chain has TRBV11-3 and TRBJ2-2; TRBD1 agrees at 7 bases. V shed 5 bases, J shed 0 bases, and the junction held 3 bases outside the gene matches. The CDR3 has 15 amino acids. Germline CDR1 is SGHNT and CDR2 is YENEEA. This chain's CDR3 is CASSLGQSNTGELFF. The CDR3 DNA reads TGTGCCAGCAGCCTGGGACAGTCGAACACCGGGGAGCTGTTTTTT.

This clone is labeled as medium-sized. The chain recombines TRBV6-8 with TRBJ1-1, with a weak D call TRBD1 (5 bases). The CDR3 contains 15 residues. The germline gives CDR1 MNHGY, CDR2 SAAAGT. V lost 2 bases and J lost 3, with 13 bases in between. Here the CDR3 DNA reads TGTGCCAGCAGTTACCTGACGGCGGGGGACACTGAAGCTTTCTTT. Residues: CASSYLTAGDTEAFF.

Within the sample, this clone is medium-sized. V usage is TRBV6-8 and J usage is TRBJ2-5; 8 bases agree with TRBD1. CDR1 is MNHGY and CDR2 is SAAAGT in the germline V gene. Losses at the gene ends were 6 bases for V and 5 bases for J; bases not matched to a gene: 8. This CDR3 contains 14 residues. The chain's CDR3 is CASRSQGAKETQYF. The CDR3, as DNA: TGTGCCAGCAGATCTCAGGGGGCGAAGGAGACCCAGTACTTC.

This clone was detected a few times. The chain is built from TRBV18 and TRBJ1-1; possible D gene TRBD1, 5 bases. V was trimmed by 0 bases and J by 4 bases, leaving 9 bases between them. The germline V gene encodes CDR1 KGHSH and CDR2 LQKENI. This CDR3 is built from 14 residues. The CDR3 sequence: CASSPPAGRTEAFF. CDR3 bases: TGTGCCAGCTCACCACCGGCAGGGCGCACTGAAGCTTTCTTT.

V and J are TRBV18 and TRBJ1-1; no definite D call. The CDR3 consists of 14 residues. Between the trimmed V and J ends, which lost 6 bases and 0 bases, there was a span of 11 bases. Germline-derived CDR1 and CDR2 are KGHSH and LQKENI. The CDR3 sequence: CASSAGQVNTEAFF. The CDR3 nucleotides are TGTGCCAGCTCCGCCGGGCAGGTGAACACTGAAGCTTTCTTT.

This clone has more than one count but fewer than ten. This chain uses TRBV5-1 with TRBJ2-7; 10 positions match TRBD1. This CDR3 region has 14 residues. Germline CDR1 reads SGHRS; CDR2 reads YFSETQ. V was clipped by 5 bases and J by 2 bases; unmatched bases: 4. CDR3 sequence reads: CASRPGQGTYEQYF. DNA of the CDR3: TGCGCCAGCAGGCCGGGACAGGGGACCTACGAGCAGTACTTC.

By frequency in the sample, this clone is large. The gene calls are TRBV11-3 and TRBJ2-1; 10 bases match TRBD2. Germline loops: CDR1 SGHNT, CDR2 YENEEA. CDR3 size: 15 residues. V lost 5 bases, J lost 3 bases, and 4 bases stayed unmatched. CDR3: CASSPRTSGYNEQFF. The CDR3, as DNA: TGTGCCAGCAGCCCGCGGACTAGCGGCTACAATGAGCAGTTCTTC. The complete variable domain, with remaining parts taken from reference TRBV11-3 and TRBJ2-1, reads EAGVVQSPRYKIIEKKQPVAFWCNPISGHNTLYWYLQNLGQGPELLIRYENEEAVDDSQLPKDRFSAERLKGVDSTLKIQPAELGDSAVYLCASSPRTSGYNEQFFGPGTRLTVL.

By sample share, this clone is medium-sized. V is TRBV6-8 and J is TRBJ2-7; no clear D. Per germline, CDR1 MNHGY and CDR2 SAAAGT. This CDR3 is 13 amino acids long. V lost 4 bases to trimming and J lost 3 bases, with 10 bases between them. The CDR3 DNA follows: TGTGCCAGCAGTTTCGACGGGTACTACGAGCAGTACTTC. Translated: CASSFDGYYEQYF.

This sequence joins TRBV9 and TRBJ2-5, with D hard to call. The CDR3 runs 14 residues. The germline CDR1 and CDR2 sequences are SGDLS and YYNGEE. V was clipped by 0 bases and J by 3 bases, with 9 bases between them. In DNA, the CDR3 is TGTGCCAGCAGCGTAGAGGCGCTCGAAGAGACCCAGTACTTC. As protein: CASSVEALEETQYF. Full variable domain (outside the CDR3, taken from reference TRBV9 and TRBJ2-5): DSGVTQTPKHLITATGQRVTLRCSPRSGDLSVYWYQQSLDQGLQFLIQYYNGEERAKGNILERFSAQQFPDLHSELNLSSLELGDSALYFCASSVEALEETQYFGPGTRLLVL.

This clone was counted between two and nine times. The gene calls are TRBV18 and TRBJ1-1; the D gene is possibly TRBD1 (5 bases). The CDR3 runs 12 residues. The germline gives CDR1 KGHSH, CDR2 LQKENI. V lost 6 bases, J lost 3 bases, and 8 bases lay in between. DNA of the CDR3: TGTGCCAGCTCCCTAGGGGACACTGAAGCTTTCTTT. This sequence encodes CASSLGDTEAFF.

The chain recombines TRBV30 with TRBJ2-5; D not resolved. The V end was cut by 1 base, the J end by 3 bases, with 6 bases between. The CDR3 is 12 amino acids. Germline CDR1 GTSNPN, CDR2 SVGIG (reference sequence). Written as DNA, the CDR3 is TGTGCCTGGAGTGGTTGGGAAGAGACCCAGTACTTC. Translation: CAWSGWEETQYF.

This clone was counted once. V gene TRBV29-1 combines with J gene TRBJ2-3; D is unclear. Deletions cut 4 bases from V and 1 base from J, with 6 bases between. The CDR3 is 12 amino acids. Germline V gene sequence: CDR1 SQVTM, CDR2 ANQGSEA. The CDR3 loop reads CSVGGGTDTQYF. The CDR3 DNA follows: TGCAGCGTTGGAGGTGGCACAGATACGCAGTATTTT.

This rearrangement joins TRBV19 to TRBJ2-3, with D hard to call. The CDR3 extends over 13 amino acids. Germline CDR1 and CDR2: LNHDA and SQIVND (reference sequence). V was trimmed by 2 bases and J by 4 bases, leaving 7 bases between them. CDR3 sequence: CASSILTADTQYF. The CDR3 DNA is TGTGCCAGTAGTATACTTACAGCAGATACGCAGTATTTT.

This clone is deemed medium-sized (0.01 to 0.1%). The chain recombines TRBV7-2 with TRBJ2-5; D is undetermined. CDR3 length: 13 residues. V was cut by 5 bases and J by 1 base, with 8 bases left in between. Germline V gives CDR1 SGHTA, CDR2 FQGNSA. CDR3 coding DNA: TGTGCCAGCAGCCCTCAAGTCCAAGAGACCCAGTACTTC. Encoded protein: CASSPQVQETQYF.

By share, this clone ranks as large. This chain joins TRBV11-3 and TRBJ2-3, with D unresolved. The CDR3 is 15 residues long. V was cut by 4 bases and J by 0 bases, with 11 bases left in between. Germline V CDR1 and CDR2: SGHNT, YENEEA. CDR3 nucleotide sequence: TGTGCCAGCAGCTCCCCCCAGGCCAGCACAGATACGCAGTATTTT. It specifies CASSSPQASTDTQYF.